This is a list of T cell receptor beta chains from one sample in a study of monozygotic twins with inflammatory bowel disease. TCRdb re-called the 5' RACE reads and gives one entry per CDR3 protein, without DNA. The sample totals some 130,000 distinct CDR3 sequences; its top ten clones hold about 1.2%. Sequencing used blood. Source of these receptors: a human donor with ulcerative colitis or Crohn's disease, or a healthy co-twin of an affected twin (not recorded which). Both conserved end residues are part of each CDR3.

V gene	J gene	CDR3 protein
TRBV9	TRBJ1-1	CASSVAGQNTEAFF
TRBV7-9	TRBJ2-1	CASSLRRFLNEQFF
TRBV29-1	TRBJ1-2	CSVVGAGFNYGYTF
TRBV15	TRBJ2-1	CATSRERWISYNEQFF
TRBV12-3/TRBV12-4	TRBJ2-1	CASSFQGSYNEQFF
TRBV28	TRBJ1-3	CASSNTQGKSGNTIYF
TRBV5-1	TRBJ2-1	CASSAGLDRNEQFF
TRBV29-1	TRBJ2-7	CSVSLGLAGGTYEQYF
TRBV15	TRBJ2-7	CATSSSQYEQYF
TRBV7-2	TRBJ2-6	CASSFKLGPGANVLTF
TRBV6-1	TRBJ1-6	CASSESGSGYNSPLHF
TRBV20-1	TRBJ1-2	CSARAGGRYTF
TRBV18	TRBJ2-1	CASRTSGRADNEQFF
TRBV30	TRBJ1-1	CAWSVPGQFTEAFF
TRBV6-1	TRBJ2-2	CASSERTGGTGELFF
TRBV20-1	TRBJ2-1	CSARDSSGPYNEQFF
TRBV25-1	TRBJ2-3	CASSEWTGGRGGTQYF
TRBV2	TRBJ2-7	CATGSGTSGKRQYF
TRBV5-4	TRBJ1-4	CASSLAGLNEKLFF
TRBV6-2/TRBV6-3	TRBJ2-2	CASTGLAGTTGELFF
TRBV20-1	TRBJ2-1	CSANREYNEQFF
TRBV5-1	TRBJ1-2	CASSTGDGYTF
TRBV29-1	TRBJ2-3	CSARTGGPFTDTQYF
TRBV20-1	TRBJ2-7	CSARTNYEQYF
TRBV15	TRBJ1-2	CATSSTGEGGYTF
TRBV4-2	TRBJ2-6	CASSQPGQGAAGANVLTF
TRBV3-1	TRBJ1-2	CASSQTGDGYTF
TRBV20-1	TRBJ1-2	CSARVGTDGYTF
TRBV27	TRBJ1-6	CASSFAQESSYNSPLHF
TRBV7-9	TRBJ2-1	CASSLARLAGGREQFF
TRBV10-3	TRBJ2-7	CAVLSAGVGEQYF
TRBV5-4	TRBJ2-2	CASSLDGGSGELFF
TRBV28	TRBJ1-2	CASSPWTGATDYGYTF
TRBV7-2	TRBJ1-1	CASSLAALGTEAFF
TRBV29-1	TRBJ1-2	CSVAGGVDGYTF
TRBV24-1	TRBJ2-3	CATSAADGPGKYF
TRBV6-4	TRBJ2-4	CASSDPPLSGRGKNIQYF
TRBV5-5	TRBJ2-1	CASSVEAELYNEQFF
TRBV10-3	TRBJ2-7	CAISVVYGTGGYEQYF
TRBV20-1	TRBJ1-2	CSASEGVANYGYTF
TRBV6-1	TRBJ2-6	CASIGRSGANVLTF
TRBV4-1	TRBJ1-6	CASSQFPPEIYNSPLHF
TRBV7-9	TRBJ2-7	CASSQGLGGTYEQYF
TRBV29-1	TRBJ2-7	CSVGGTGTSYEQYF
TRBV29-1	TRBJ1-1	CSPSPHEAEGTEAFF
TRBV7-9	TRBJ2-3	CASSLYQRQSADTQYF
TRBV29-1	TRBJ2-1	CSVESASYNEQFF
TRBV29-1	TRBJ2-3	CSASGRASTDTQYF
TRBV30	TRBJ2-1	CAFTRISVSEQFF
TRBV10-3	TRBJ2-3	CAINDRRGTQYF
TRBV6-5	TRBJ2-7	CASSYSGSGWSEQYF
TRBV27	TRBJ2-1	CASSPLVGTGWNEQFF
TRBV7-9	TRBJ1-2	CASSLLNVGHYGYTF